The present T cell receptor (beta chain) was sequenced within a study of T cells expressing NK-cell markers. About the study: One of eight sequenced donors was HCMV-seronegative; the other seven were seropositive.

For each CDR3 protein, TCRdb gives one entry from its re-call of the 5' RACE reads, without DNA. This repertoire comprises hundreds of thousands of distinct CDR3 sequences; its ten largest clones make up more than 3.5%. As concerns this clonotype: Antigen unknown.

Study conclusions and caveats: In a group of about 6 donors, dominant NKG2C+ clonotypes represented 1.0-7.0% of CD8+ T cells.

The clonotype comes from a woman between 18 and 70 years old in good health. Sample: blood T cells: a sorted CD56 or NKG2C T cell subset, CD4+ or CD8+ T cells, or bulk PBMC T cells (not recorded which).

The CDR3 reads CASSFGPRGETQYF. The chain has TRBV5-1 and TRBJ2-5; the TCRdb D gene call, TRBD2, has no DNA to confirm it. Germline CDR1 reads SGHRS; CDR2 reads YFSETQ. This CDR3 comprises 14 residues.